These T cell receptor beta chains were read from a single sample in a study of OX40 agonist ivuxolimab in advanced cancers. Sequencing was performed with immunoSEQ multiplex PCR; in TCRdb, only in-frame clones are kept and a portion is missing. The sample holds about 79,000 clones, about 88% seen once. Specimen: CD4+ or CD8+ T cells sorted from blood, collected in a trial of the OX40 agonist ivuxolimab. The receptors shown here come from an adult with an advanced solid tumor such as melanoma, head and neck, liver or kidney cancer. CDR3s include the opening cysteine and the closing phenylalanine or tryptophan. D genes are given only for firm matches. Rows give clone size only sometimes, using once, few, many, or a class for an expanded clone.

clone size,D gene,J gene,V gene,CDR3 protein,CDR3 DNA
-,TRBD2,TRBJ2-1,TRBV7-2,CASSLGGRAGGYNEQFF,TGTGCCAGCAGCTTAGGCGGCCGAGCGGGAGGGTATAATGAGCAGTTCTTC
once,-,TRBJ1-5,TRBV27,CASSLSLANSNQPQHF,TGTGCCAGCAGTTTATCTCTGGCGAATAGCAATCAGCCCCAGCATTTT
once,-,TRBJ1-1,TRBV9,CASSVGGVRTEAFF,TGTGCCAGCAGCGTAGGGGGTGTTCGGACTGAAGCTTTCTTT
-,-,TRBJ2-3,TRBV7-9,CASSSGTYTDTQYF,TGTGCCAGCAGCTCCGGGACCTACACAGATACGCAGTATTTT
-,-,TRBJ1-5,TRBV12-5,CASGLGQGYSNQPQHF,TGTGCTAGTGGTTTAGGGCAGGGTTATAGCAATCAGCCCCAGCATTTT
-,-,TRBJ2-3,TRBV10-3,CAISLGTDTQYF,TGTGCCATCAGTTTAGGCACAGATACGCAGTATTTT
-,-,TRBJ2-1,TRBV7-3,CASSGRDNYNEQFF,TGTGCCAGCAGCGGCCGGGACAATTACAATGAGCAGTTCTTC
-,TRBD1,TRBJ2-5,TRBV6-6,CASSYDGDRVKETQYF,TGTGCCAGCAGTTACGACGGGGACAGAGTAAAAGAGACCCAGTACTTC
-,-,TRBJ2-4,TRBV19,CASSIIGGRNIQYF,TGTGCCAGTAGTATTATAGGGGGACGGAACATTCAGTACTTC
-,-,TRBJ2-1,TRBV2,CASSPGSSYNEQFF,TGTGCCAGCAGTCCGGGATCCTCCTACAATGAGCAGTTCTTC
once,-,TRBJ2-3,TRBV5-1,CASSSTASTDTQYF,TGCGCCAGCAGCTCGACAGCTAGCACAGATACGCAGTATTTT
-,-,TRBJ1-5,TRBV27,CASSLLSANQPQHF,TGTGCCAGCAGTTTATTGAGCGCAAATCAGCCCCAGCATTTT
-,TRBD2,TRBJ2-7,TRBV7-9,CASSLAGGGAYEQYF,TGTGCCAGCAGCTTAGCTGGCGGGGGGGCTTACGAGCAGTACTTC
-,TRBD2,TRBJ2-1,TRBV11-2,CASSPKLRNSGAWPLEQFF,TGTGCCAGCAGCCCCAAATTACGTAATAGCGGGGCCTGGCCACTTGAGCAGTTCTTC
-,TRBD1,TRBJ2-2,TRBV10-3,CAINLGGKGGPSNTGELFF,TGTGCCATCAACCTCGGCGGTAAAGGGGGCCCCTCGAACACCGGGGAGCTGTTTTTT
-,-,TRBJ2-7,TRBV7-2,CASSFSSSYEQYF,TGTGCCAGCAGCTTTTCTAGCTCCTACGAGCAGTACTTC
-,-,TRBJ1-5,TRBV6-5,CASSYSARHNQPQHF,TGTGCCAGCAGTTACTCGGCCAGGCATAATCAGCCCCAGCATTTT
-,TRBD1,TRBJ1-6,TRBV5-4,CASSRTGENSPLHF,TGTGCCAGCAGCCGGACAGGGGAAAATTCACCCCTCCACTTT
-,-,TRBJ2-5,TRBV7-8,CASGKGQQETQYF,TGTGCCAGCGGCAAGGGGCAGCAAGAGACCCAGTACTTC
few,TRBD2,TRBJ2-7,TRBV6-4,CASSDSIMGTSGRIYEQYF,TGTGCCAGCAGTGACTCGATAATGGGGACTAGCGGGAGGATCTACGAGCAGTACTTC
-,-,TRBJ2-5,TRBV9,CASSASGLFQETQYF,TGTGCCAGCAGCGCCTCGGGTCTTTTCCAGGAGACCCAGTACTTC
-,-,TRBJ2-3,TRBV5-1,CASSLGQNTDTQYF,TGCGCCAGCAGCTTAGGGCAGAACACAGATACGCAGTATTTT
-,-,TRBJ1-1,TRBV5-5,CASSSTRWNTEAFF,TGTGCCAGCAGCTCGACTCGCTGGAACACTGAAGCTTTCTTT
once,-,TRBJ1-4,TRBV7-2,CASSLQGTLEKLFF,TGTGCCAGCAGCTTACAGGGTACCCTCGAAAAACTGTTTTTT
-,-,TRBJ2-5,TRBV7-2,CASSSRLSPQETQYF,TGTGCCAGCAGCTCGCGACTGTCGCCACAAGAGACCCAGTACTTC
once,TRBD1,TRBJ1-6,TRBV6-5,CASGTGSSYNSPLHF,TGTGCCAGCGGGACAGGGAGCTCCTATAATTCACCCCTCCACTTT
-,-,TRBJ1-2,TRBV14,CASSSGRVYGYTF,TGTGCCAGCAGCTCGGGACGGGTATATGGCTACACCTTC
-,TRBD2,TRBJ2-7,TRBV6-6,CASSYLGLSNEQYF,TGTGCCAGCAGTTACCTGGGACTATCGAACGAGCAGTACTTC
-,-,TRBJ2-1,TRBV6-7,CASIRPVSRAYNEQFF,TGTGCCAGCATAAGGCCGGTCTCTCGGGCCTACAATGAGCAGTTCTTC
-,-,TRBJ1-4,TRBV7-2,CASSLVGEKLFF,TGTGCCAGCAGCTTAGTAGGGGAAAAACTGTTTTTT
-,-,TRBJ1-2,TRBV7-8,CASSRGTAYGYTF,TGTGCCAGCAGCCGCGGGACCGCCTATGGCTACACCTTC
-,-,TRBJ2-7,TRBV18,CASSQGGGPWEQYF,TGTGCCAGCTCACAAGGGGGAGGGCCGTGGGAGCAGTACTTC